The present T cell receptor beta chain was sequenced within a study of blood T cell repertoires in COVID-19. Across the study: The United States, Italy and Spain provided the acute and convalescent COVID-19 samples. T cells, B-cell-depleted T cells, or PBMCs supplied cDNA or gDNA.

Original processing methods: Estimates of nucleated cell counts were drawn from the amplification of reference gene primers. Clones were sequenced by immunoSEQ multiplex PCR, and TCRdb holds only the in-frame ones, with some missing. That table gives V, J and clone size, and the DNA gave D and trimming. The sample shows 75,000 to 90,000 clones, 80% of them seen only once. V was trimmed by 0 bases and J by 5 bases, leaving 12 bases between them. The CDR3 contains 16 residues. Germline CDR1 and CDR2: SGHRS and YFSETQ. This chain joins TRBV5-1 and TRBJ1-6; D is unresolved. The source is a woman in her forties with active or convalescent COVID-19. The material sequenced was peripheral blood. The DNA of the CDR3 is TGCGCCAGCAGCTTGGATGTGACAAGCCATAATTCACCCCTCCACTTT. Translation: CASSLDVTSHNSPLHF.